The 18 T cell receptor beta chains below come from one sample, sequenced in a study of tumor-infiltrating lymphocytes in oesophageal squamous cell carcinoma. TCRdb ran MiXCR on the PCR reads and lists one entry per CDR3 protein. The sample shows some 14,000 distinct CDR3 sequences, around 50% of them seen only once. The sample consisted of esophageal tumor tissue. These receptors were taken from a male donor with esophageal squamous cell carcinoma.

The chain joins TRBV7-2 to TRBJ2-7; no firm D call. TRBJ2-1 explains the end of the DNA better; the J call may be wrong. The length of the CDR3 is 14 residues. CDR1 and CDR2 (germline): SGHTA, FQGNSA. The DNA of the CDR3 is TGTGCCAGCGCCGCAGACCTCGTTGTTACTGAGCAGTTCTTC. Translating gives CASAADLVVTEQFF.

About this clonotype: A much more abundant neighbour one base away suggests this may be a read error. This chain uses TRBV23-1 with TRBJ2-1, with TRBD1 matching 7 bases. TRBV23-1 carries the ORF label, with uncertain function. V gave up 7 bases and J gave up 3 bases; unmatched junction bases: 9. The CDR3 has 15 amino acids. The CDR3: CASNPGRDSYNEQFF. The CDR3 DNA follows: TGCGCCAGCAATCCCGGCAGGGACAGCTACAATGAGCAGTTCTTC.

This chain connects TRBV7-8 to TRBJ2-2, with D perhaps TRBD1 or TRBD2 (6 bases each). Trimming took off 5 bases at V and 4 bases at J, with 14 bases between the two ends. This CDR3 has 15 amino acids. CDR1 and CDR2 from the germline V gene are SGHVS and FQNEAQ. DNA of the CDR3: TGTGCCAGCAGCAGGAGGGGGGCCGTCACCGGGGAGCTGTTTTTT. Translation gives CASSRRGAVTGELFF.

CDR3 sequence reads: CASSLGMAYNEQFF. CDR3 bases: TGTGCCAGCAGCTTGGGAATGGCCTACAATGAGCAGTTCTTC. The rearrangement uses TRBV7-6 and TRBJ2-5; no firm D call. The J call may be faulty, since TRBJ2-1 better matches the DNA end. Germline CDR1 reads SGHVS; CDR2 reads FNYEAQ. This CDR3 comprises 14 residues.

This clonotype showed up just once. This CDR3 is missing its conserved last phenylalanine or tryptophan, likely due to a read error. V and J are TRBV7-6 and TRBJ2-5; no definite D call. The assigned J gene may be wrong: the sequence end matches TRBJ2-7 better. The CDR3 has 13 amino acids. Germline V lookup: CDR1 SGHVS, CDR2 FNYEAQ. CDR3 nucleotide sequence: TGTGCCAGCAGCTTAGCGGCCATTTACGAGCAGTACTTG. The encoded protein is CASSLAAIYEQYL.

V usage is TRBV7-8 and J usage is TRBJ2-6; 7 bases map to TRBD1. The CDR3 has 17 residues. The trim removed 5 bases at V and 0 bases at J, leaving 7 bases unmatched. The V gene's germline CDR1 is SGHVS and CDR2 FQNEAQ. The CDR3: CASSLRDSHSGANVLTF. CDR3 sequence (DNA): TGTGCCAGCAGCCTACGGGACAGTCACTCTGGGGCCAACGTCCTGACTTTC.

The chain is built from TRBV7-6 and TRBJ2-3; TRBD2 matches 12 bases. The germline V gene has CDR1 SGHVS and CDR2 FNYEAQ. This CDR3 has 18 residues. Trimming took 7 bases from V and 6 from J; bases not matched to a gene: 17. DNA for the CDR3: TGTGCCAGCACCCTCCCCCCCCGCCTAGCGGGAGGGCTTGATACGCAGTATTTT. Encoded protein: CASTLPPRLAGGLDTQYF. Together with reference TRBV7-6 and TRBJ2-3, the CDR3 gives the full variable domain: GAGVSQSPRYKVTKRGQDVALRCDPISGHVSLYWYRQALGQGPEFLTYFNYEAQQDKSGLPNDRFSAERPEGSISTLTIQRTEQRDSAMYRCASTLPPRLAGGLDTQYFGPGTRLTVL.

The chain links TRBV7-2 to TRBJ2-5; D is possibly TRBD1 (6 bases). TRBJ2-1 explains the end of the DNA better; the J call may be wrong. The CDR3 is 14 residues long. Per germline, CDR1 SGHTA and CDR2 FQGNSA. Here the CDR3 reads CASSLAGQINEQFF. CDR3 DNA sequence: TGTGCCAGCAGCTTAGCGGGACAAATCAATGAGCAGTTCTTC.

There are a few counts of this clonotype. The chain is built from TRBV4-1 and TRBJ1-5, with 9 bases matching TRBD1. The CDR3 spans 15 residues. The V gene's germline CDR1 is MGHRA and CDR2 YSYEKL. V trimming: 0 bases; J trimming: 7 bases; junction bases outside the gene matches: 4. CDR3 bases: TGCGCCAGCAGCCAAGAGACAGGGGGGCACCAGCCCCAGCATTTT. Protein: CASSQETGGHQPQHF.

The chain has TRBV27 and TRBJ1-3; weak D call: TRBD1 (6 bases). CDR1 is MNHEY and CDR2 is SMNVEV in the germline V gene (reference sequence). The length of the CDR3 is 14 residues. V was clipped by 2 bases and J by 1 base, with 6 bases between them. The CDR3 nucleotides are TGTGCCAGCAGTTTACAGGGGTCTGGAAACACCATATATTTT. It is translated as CASSLQGSGNTIYF.

The chain combines TRBV5-6 with TRBJ2-3; D is possibly TRBD2 (5 bases). Germline V lookup: CDR1 SGHDT, CDR2 YYEEEE. The CDR3 length is 15 residues. The V and J ends lost 0 bases and 0 bases respectively, with 8 bases between them. This CDR3 is CASSLGLSSTDTQYF. The CDR3 DNA reads TGTGCCAGCAGCTTGGGACTAAGCAGCACAGATACGCAGTATTTT. Together with reference TRBV5-6 and TRBJ2-3, the CDR3 gives the full variable domain: DAGVTQSPTHLIKTRGQQVTLRCSPKSGHDTVSWYQQALGQGPQFIFQYYEEEERQRGNFPDRFSGHQFPNYSSELNVNALLLGDSALYLCASSLGLSSTDTQYFGPGTRLTVL.

This clonotype has just one count. The chain links TRBV7-6 to TRBJ2-3; TRBD2 aligns across 9 bases. The end of the DNA fits TRBJ2-7 better, so the J call may be wrong. The length of the CDR3 is 19 residues. The germline V gene encodes CDR1 SGHVS and CDR2 FNYEAQ. CDR3 nucleotide sequence: TGTGCCAGCAGCTTAGTGCGTTCGTTTCGGCGGGAGGGTATCTACGAGCAGTACTTC. It yields the protein CASSLVRSFRREGIYEQYF.

CDR3 protein: CASSGGQGFSGANVLTF. The CDR3 DNA follows: TGTGCCAGCAGCGGAGGACAGGGGTTCTCTGGGGCCAACGTCCTGACTTTC. The J gene is TRBJ2-6, the V gene TRBV7-6; 9 positions agree with TRBD1. Trimming took 5 bases from V and 0 from J; bases not matched to a gene: 5. This CDR3 comprises 17 residues. Germline V gene lookup returns CDR1 SGHVS and CDR2 FNYEAQ.

Remarks on this clonotype: Mismatch with germline at one junction end may stem from a read error. J is TRBJ2-3 and V is TRBV7-6; D ambiguous. CDR1 is SGHVS, CDR2 FNYEAQ, per germline. The CDR3 runs 15 residues. The DNA for the CDR3 is TGTGCCAGCAGCATAGCAGGTTCTAGCACAGATACGCAGTATTTT. Protein sequence: CASSIAGSSTDTQYF.

By sample share, this clonotype is large. In DNA, the CDR3 is TGTGCCAGCAGTTCCGGGACTGCCACGGGGACCCAGTACTTC. Translating gives CASSSGTATGTQYF. The V call is TRBV27, the J call TRBJ2-5, with D possibly matching TRBD2 (6 bases). The germline V and J ends were trimmed by 4 bases and 7 bases, with 16 bases remaining between them. The CDR3 extends over 14 amino acids. Germline CDR1 is MNHEY and CDR2 is SMNVEV (reference sequence).

This chain links TRBV6-4 with TRBJ2-1; possible D gene TRBD2, 5 bases. Between the trimmed V and J ends, which lost 8 bases and 10 bases, there was a span of 12 bases. Germline-derived CDR1 and CDR2 are MRHNA and SNTAGT. The CDR3 is 11 residues long. The CDR3: CASGIGVEQFF. CDR3 DNA: TGTGCCAGCGGGATCGGGGTGGAGCAGTTCTTC.

This clonotype was seen many times. The J gene is TRBJ2-1, the V gene TRBV5-6, with D unclear. This CDR3 region has 15 residues. From germline, CDR1 is SGHDT and CDR2 YYEEEE. The germline V and J ends were trimmed by 0 bases and 8 bases, with 15 bases remaining between them. CDR3 region: CASSLAWVTRDEQFF. Written as DNA, the CDR3 is TGTGCCAGCAGCTTGGCCTGGGTAACACGCGATGAGCAGTTCTTC.

This clonotype was found many times. A clone one base away is much larger, so this may be a read error. The genes are TRBV24-1 and TRBJ2-5; a possible D gene is TRBD1 (7 bases). V lost 5 bases, J lost 11 bases, and 23 bases lay in between. Germline CDR1 is KGHDR and CDR2 is SFDVKD. CDR3 length equals 15 residues. CDR3 loop: CATSAGDSTLNEQYF. CDR3 nucleotide sequence: TGTGCCACCAGTGCGGGGGACAGTACCCTAAATGAGCAGTACTTC.